The 18 T cell receptor beta chains below all came from one sample that was sequenced in a study of vaccination and CD4 T cells after COVID-19. The treatment: roughly 10-day PBMC culture with coronavirus spike peptide pools or control peptides (ViraFEST assay). Cultured CD4+ T cell DNA underwent sequencing with the Oncomine TCR Beta short-read assay. MiXCR, applied by TCRdb to the PCR reads, yields one record per CDR3 protein. The table lists approximately 11,000 distinct CDR3 sequences, about 40% of them singletons, with approximately 7% in the top ten. The antigens of these receptors remain unknown. Sequences were obtained from CD4+ T cells from blood, cultured in vitro. These receptors originate from a human donor who had recovered from COVID-19.

J is TRBJ2-7 and V is TRBV5-1; TRBD1 agrees at 7 bases. The V and J ends lost 4 bases and 6 bases, in that order; junction bases with no gene match: 10. The germline V gene has CDR1 SGHRS and CDR2 YFSETQ. This CDR3 is built from 14 residues. This CDR3 reads CASSVRQGQGEQYF. The CDR3 DNA reads TGCGCCAGCAGCGTAAGACAGGGACAAGGCGAGCAGTACTTC.

The rearrangement uses TRBV27 and TRBJ1-5; the D is unclear. From germline, CDR1 is MNHEY and CDR2 SMNVEV (reference sequence). The CDR3 is 15 amino acids. V lost 5 bases, J lost 4 bases, and 15 bases lay in between. The CDR3 here is CASSPGGLGNQPQHF. In DNA form, the CDR3 reads TGTGCCAGCAGTCCGGGAGGGCTGGGAAATCAGCCCCAGCATTTT.

CDR3 region: CASSLGQLGNTIYF. The CDR3 coding sequence is TGCGCCAGCAGCCTAGGACAGTTAGGAAACACCATATATTTT. J is TRBJ1-3 and V is TRBV5-1; TRBD1 might be the D (6 bases). V lost 4 bases, J lost 4 bases, and 12 bases lay in between. Germline V gene lookup returns CDR1 SGHRS and CDR2 YFSETQ. This CDR3 comprises 14 residues.

A remark on this clonotype: A junction boundary mismatches the germline segment, possibly from a read error. J is TRBJ1-6 and V is TRBV20-1, with no clear D. Germline V CDR1 and CDR2: DFQATT, SNEGSKA (reference sequence). The CDR3 is made up of 15 amino acids. The CDR3 nucleotides are TGCAGTGCTGTGGACGGAAGCTCCTATAATCCACCCCTCCACTTT. Residues: CSAVDGSSYNPPLHF.

CDR3 residues: CAWSRDRGQDEAFF. CDR3 coding DNA: TGTGCCTGGAGTAGGGACAGGGGGCAAGATGAAGCTTTCTTT. V and J are TRBV30 and TRBJ1-1; 12 nucleotides agree with TRBD1. The V and J ends lost 2 bases and 7 bases, in that order; junction bases with no gene match: 5. The CDR3 has 14 amino acids. Germline CDR1 reads GTSNPN; CDR2 reads SVGIG (reference sequence). Combining the CDR3 with reference TRBV30 and TRBJ1-1 gives the whole variable domain SQTIHQWPATLVQPVGSPLSLECTVEGTSNPNLYWYRQAAGRGLQLLFYSVGIGQISSEVPQNLSASRPQDRQFILSSKKLLLSDSGFYLCAWSRDRGQDEAFFGQGTRLTVV.

The chain links TRBV3-1 to TRBJ2-7, with a tentative D call TRBD1 (6 bases). The length of the CDR3 is 12 residues. Germline V gene lookup returns CDR1 LGHDT and CDR2 YNNKEL (reference sequence). V was pared by 8 bases and J by 3 bases, with 11 bases between. CDR3 bases: TGTGCCAGCGGGGGCGATGGCTACGAGCAGTACTTC. Translation gives CASGGDGYEQYF.

The table lists this clonotype with a count of one. The gene calls are TRBV29-1 and TRBJ2-3; 7 bases line up with TRBD2. Trimming cost V 3 bases and J 0 bases; bases outside gene matches: 9. Germline CDR1 is SQVTM and CDR2 is ANQGSEA. The length of the CDR3 is 16 residues. CDR3 in DNA: TGCAGCGTTGATGAGCGGGGAGAGACCAGCACAGATACGCAGTATTTT. Residues: CSVDERGETSTDTQYF.

This rearrangement joins TRBV9 to TRBJ2-5, with unresolved D. CDR1 SGDLS and CDR2 YYNGEE come from the germline V gene. The CDR3 has 14 residues. Trimming cost V 3 bases and J 1 base, with 10 bases left between them. CDR3 DNA sequence: TGTGCCAGCAGCGAGACCCTGGCCCAAGAGACCCAGTACTTC. Translating it yields CASSETLAQETQYF.

This chain connects TRBV11-2 to TRBJ1-2; 12 bases are shared with TRBD1. The CDR3 loop spans 18 amino acids. Unmatched junction bases numbered 10, after V lost 5 bases and J lost 0 bases. The germline V gene has CDR1 SGHAT and CDR2 FQNNGV. CDR3 amino acids: CASSALWDRGRTNYGYTF. In nucleotides, the CDR3 is TGTGCCAGCAGCGCACTCTGGGACAGGGGGCGAACTAACTATGGCTACACCTTC.

The V gene is TRBV5-4, the J gene TRBJ2-3; D perhaps matches TRBD2 (6 bases). The germline V gene has CDR1 SGHNT and CDR2 YYREEE (reference sequence). Deletions cut 3 bases from V and 2 bases from J, with 10 bases between. There are 14 residues in the CDR3. The CDR3 is CASSSTGDTDTQYF. In nucleotides, the CDR3 is TGTGCCAGCAGCTCGACGGGAGACACAGATACGCAGTATTTT. Supplemented by reference TRBV5-4 and TRBJ2-3, the full variable domain reads ETGVTQSPTHLIKTRGQQVTLRCSSQSGHNTVSWYQQALGQGPQFIFQYYREEENGRGNFPPRFSGLQFPNYSSELNVNALELDDSALYLCASSSTGDTDTQYFGPGTRLTVL.

The gene calls are TRBV29-1 and TRBJ2-7; D is possibly TRBD1 (6 bases). Per germline, CDR1 SQVTM and CDR2 ANQGSEA. With 6 bases removed from V and 6 bases from J, the gap between germline ends came to 18 bases. The CDR3 totals 13 residues. The CDR3 DNA reads TGCAGCGTCAATTATGGGCAGGGGCTCGAGCAGTACTTC. It yields the protein CSVNYGQGLEQYF.

This clonotype appeared a single time. The junction differs from germline at one of its ends, possibly a read error. The CDR3 region is CSAREPGRNNPPLHF. The CDR3 bases are TGCAGTGCTAGGGAACCGGGACGGAATAATCCACCCCTCCACTTT. The chain recombines TRBV20-1 with TRBJ1-6, with a weak D call TRBD1 (5 bases). This CDR3 region has 15 residues. In germline, CDR1 is DFQATT, CDR2 SNEGSKA (reference sequence).

The V call is TRBV6-4, the J call TRBJ2-2; D may be TRBD1 or TRBD2 (6 bases each). Trimming stripped 2 bases from V and 0 bases from J, with 13 bases between. Germline V CDR1 and CDR2: MRHNA, SNTAGT. The CDR3 runs to 17 residues. The CDR3 nucleotides read TGTGCCAGCAGTGACAGGGGGGACGGCGCGAACACCGGGGAGCTGTTTTTT. Protein product: CASSDRGDGANTGELFF.

This clonotype was counted only a few times. The chain couples TRBV15 to TRBJ1-4, with TRBD1 matching over 7 bases. CDR3 length: 15 residues. CDR1 and CDR2 from the germline V gene are LNHNV and YYDKDF (reference sequence). V shed 0 bases, J shed 7 bases, and the junction held 5 bases outside the gene matches. CDR3 DNA sequence: TGTGCCACCAGCAGAGACCAGGGGGGTACTGAAAAACTGTTTTTT. Translation: CATSRDQGGTEKLFF.

V and J are TRBV20-1 and TRBJ2-7; D gene ambiguous. This CDR3 comprises 14 residues. Per germline, CDR1 DFQATT and CDR2 SNEGSKA (reference sequence). V shed 3 bases and J shed 2 bases, with 14 bases lying between them. CDR3 region: CSASLGRRAYEQYF. The CDR3 nucleotides read TGCAGTGCTAGCTTGGGCAGGCGCGCCTACGAGCAGTACTTC.

This sequence joins TRBV10-3 and TRBJ1-6; D not certain. This CDR3 region has 14 residues. Per the germline V gene, CDR1 is ENHRY and CDR2 is SYGVKD. The ends were cut back, 2 bases at V and 7 bases at J, with 9 bases in the middle. The CDR3 here is CAISEPEINSPLHF. The CDR3 DNA follows: TGTGCCATCAGTGAGCCCGAGATCAATTCACCCCTCCACTTT.

The chain couples TRBV19 to TRBJ1-5; 7 positions match TRBD1. Trimming removed 10 bases from V and 5 bases from J; junction bases left unmatched: 8. The CDR3 is 13 residues long. Germline V gene sequence: CDR1 LNHDA, CDR2 SQIVND (reference sequence). This CDR3 is CATNEQGDQPQHF. The DNA for the CDR3 is TGTGCCACCAATGAGCAGGGGGATCAGCCCCAGCATTTT. The complete variable domain, with remaining parts taken from reference TRBV19 and TRBJ1-5, reads DGGITQSPKYLFRKEGQNVTLSCEQNLNHDAMYWYRQDPGQGLRLIYYSQIVNDFQKGDIAEGYSVSREKKESFPLTVTSAQKNPTAFYLCATNEQGDQPQHFGDGTRLSIL.

Judged by abundance, this clonotype is medium-sized (0.01 to 0.1%). The chain employs TRBV15 and TRBJ1-5; perhaps TRBD1 as D (5 bases). CDR3 length: 13 residues. Trimming cost V 11 bases and J 9 bases, with 20 bases left between them. Per the germline V gene, CDR1 is LNHNV and CDR2 is YYDKDF (reference sequence). The CDR3 region has the DNA TGTGCCTCTCATAACGGCCCAGGGCCGCCCCAGCATTTT. Protein sequence: CASHNGPGPPQHF.